This TCR beta chain stems from a study of CXCR3-negative and CXCR3-positive naive CD8 T cells. The CDR3 contains 13 residues. Germline CDR1 MDHEN, CDR2 SYDVKM. It was by 5' RACE with UMI labels that the TRB cDNA libraries were prepared. TCRdb processed the 5' RACE reads again and assigns one entry to each CDR3 protein, with no DNA. The repertoire table contains 40,000 to 50,000 distinct CDR3 sequences. Input material: naive CXCR3- CD8+ T cells from blood. As for subset: CD45RO-CCR7+CD27+CD95- naive CD8+ T cells lacking CXCR3 (TNR3-). V gene TRBV28 combines with J gene TRBJ2-4; no DNA is available, so the TRBD1 call from TCRdb remains unchecked. The TCR originated in a human donor in good health. Some clones in this sample may be carry-over from other donors' samples. The CDR3 is CASSLPDTDIQYF.